The 26 T cell receptor beta chains listed next were all sequenced from one sample in a study of blood T cell repertoires in COVID-19. The data were produced by immunoSEQ multiplex PCR, yet TCRdb's version contains in-frame clones alone and is incomplete. The sample consists of 80,000 or so clones, around 90% of them appearing once. The sequenced sample consisted of peripheral blood. The source is a man over 45 with acute or convalescent COVID-19.

The chain couples TRBV7-2 to TRBJ2-3, with D tentatively TRBD1 (6 bases). The V gene lost 4 bases and the J gene lost 6 bases, with 14 bases spanning the gap. Looked up from germline, CDR1 is SGHTA and CDR2 is FQGNSA. There are 14 residues in the CDR3. CDR3 protein: CASSSNQGLDTQYF. CDR3 DNA sequence: TGTGCCAGCAGCTCAAACCAGGGGCTGGATACGCAGTATTTT.

The V gene is TRBV12-5, the J gene TRBJ1-2; possibly TRBD1 for D (6 bases). The V gene's germline CDR1 is LGHNT and CDR2 FRNRAP. There are 14 residues in the CDR3. Trimming stripped 4 bases from V and 6 bases from J, with 15 bases between. This CDR3 is CASGSPQGIHGYTF. The CDR3 DNA reads as TGTGCTAGTGGTTCCCCACAGGGAATTCATGGCTACACCTTC.

This chain joins TRBV4-3 and TRBJ2-3; possible D gene TRBD2, 6 bases. Germline CDR1 LGHNA, CDR2 YSLEER. V dropped 0 bases and J dropped 1 base, with 8 bases sitting between them. CDR3 size: 15 residues. CDR3 sequence (DNA): TGCGCCAGCAGCCAAGATTGGGAGGGCACAGATACGCAGTATTTT. Amino acid sequence: CASSQDWEGTDTQYF.

The rearrangement uses TRBV12-3 or TRBV12-4 and TRBJ2-1; no reliable D call. CDR3 length equals 12 residues. V was clipped by 5 bases and J by 7 bases, with 9 bases between them. CDR3 coding DNA: TGTGCCAGCAGTCCCCAGAGGAATGAGCAGTTCTTC. Residues: CASSPQRNEQFF.

The rearrangement joins TRBV7-9 to TRBJ1-2, with D uncertain. Germline loops: CDR1 SEHNR, CDR2 FQNEAQ (reference sequence). The V end lost 1 base, the J end lost 4 bases, and 7 bases lay between the germline ends. The CDR3 is 13 amino acids. The CDR3, as DNA: TGTGCCAGCAGCTTAGGCGAGTTCTATGGCTACACCTTC. Its protein product is CASSLGEFYGYTF.

This clone is a singleton in its sample. The chain employs TRBV12-3 or TRBV12-4 and TRBJ1-3; no reliable D call. The germline V and J ends were trimmed by 3 bases and 8 bases, with 11 bases remaining between them. This CDR3 is 13 amino acids long. The DNA for the CDR3 is TGTGCCAGCAGTTTGGAACGGAGGGACACCATATATTTT. Translation gives CASSLERRDTIYF.

The chain links TRBV7-6 to TRBJ2-5; D ambiguous. The germline CDR1 and CDR2 sequences are SGHVS and FNYEAQ. Trimming pared 1 base from V and 1 base from J, leaving 4 bases between. The CDR3 has 13 amino acids. The CDR3 DNA reads TGTGCCAGCAGCTTAGGCGGCCAAGAGACCCAGTACTTC. Its protein product is CASSLGGQETQYF.

The chain recombines TRBV28 with TRBJ2-5; 7 positions agree with TRBD2. The CDR3 is 15 amino acids. In germline, CDR1 is MDHEN, CDR2 SYDVKM. Unmatched junction bases numbered 5, after V lost 3 bases and J lost 1 base. The CDR3 loop is CASSFSSSGQETQYF. For the CDR3, the DNA is TGTGCCAGCAGTTTTTCGTCTAGCGGCCAAGAGACCCAGTACTTC.

This chain connects TRBV12-3 or TRBV12-4 to TRBJ1-2; D call uncertain. V was pared by 3 bases and J by 7 bases, with 9 bases between. The CDR3 is 12 amino acids. CDR3 protein: CASSFSPSGYTF. CDR3 sequence (DNA): TGTGCCAGCAGTTTTAGCCCTAGTGGCTACACCTTC.

CDR3 nucleotides: TGTGCCAGCAGCTCCCCACTAGCGGGGGTCTACGAGCAGTACGTC. Protein product: CASSSPLAGVYEQYV. This chain links TRBV7-8 with TRBJ2-7, with TRBD2 matching over 11 bases. Trimming cost V 4 bases and J 3 bases; bases outside gene matches: 5. The CDR3 contains 15 residues. Germline V lookup: CDR1 SGHVS, CDR2 FQNEAQ.

This chain connects TRBV3-1 (or the pseudogene TRBV3-2) to TRBJ1-2; weak D call: TRBD1 (5 bases). From germline, CDR1 is LGHDT and CDR2 YNNKEL (reference sequence). The CDR3 extends over 15 amino acids. V shed 3 bases and J shed 8 bases, with 19 bases lying between them. Written as DNA, the CDR3 is TGTGCCAGCAGCCATCTAGGGGCCAGGCTTGAAGGCTACACCTTC. Translated, it gives CASSHLGARLEGYTF.

A word on this clone: The germline gene is not matched at one end of the junction; a read error may be the cause. This chain connects TRBV3-1 (or the pseudogene TRBV3-2) to TRBJ2-1; 8 nucleotides line up with TRBD1. The germline V gene encodes CDR1 LGHDT and CDR2 YNNKEL (reference sequence). The CDR3 spans 10 residues. The CDR3 bases are TGTGCCAGCTCTAGGACAGGGTTGGTCTTC. Its protein is CASSRTGLVF.

V is TRBV19 and J is TRBJ2-5, with 8 bases fitting TRBD2. CDR3 length equals 17 residues. Germline V CDR1 and CDR2: LNHDA, SQIVND (reference sequence). Trimming cost V 3 bases and J 2 bases; bases outside gene matches: 11. CDR3 bases: TGTGCCAGTAGTATCTCTCCTGGCGGGGGGTGGCAAGAGACCCAGTACTTC. Amino acids: CASSISPGGGWQETQYF.

The V gene is TRBV19, the J gene TRBJ2-3; 8 bases are a match to TRBD2. This CDR3 comprises 12 residues. Germline CDR1 and CDR2: LNHDA and SQIVND (reference sequence). After removal of 6 bases from V and 10 bases from J, the junction contained 6 bases not matched to a gene. The CDR3 protein is CASSTRAGAQYF. Written as DNA, the CDR3 is TGTGCCAGTAGCACTAGAGCGGGAGCGCAGTATTTT. The full variable domain, its missing parts supplied by reference TRBV19 and TRBJ2-3, is DGGITQSPKYLFRKEGQNVTLSCEQNLNHDAMYWYRQDPGQGLRLIYYSQIVNDFQKGDIAEGYSVSREKKESFPLTVTSAQKNPTAFYLCASSTRAGAQYFGPGTRLTVL.

The chain uses TRBV7-9 and TRBJ2-1; D perhaps matches TRBD1 (5 bases). This CDR3 is 14 amino acids long. Looked up from germline, CDR1 is SEHNR and CDR2 is FQNEAQ (reference sequence). The germline V and J ends were trimmed by 1 base and 4 bases, with 8 bases remaining between them. The CDR3 loop is CASSLDGAYNEQFF. CDR3 coding DNA: TGTGCCAGCAGCTTAGATGGGGCTTACAATGAGCAGTTCTTC.

This clone was found once. The chain recombines TRBV7-9 with TRBJ2-1, with TRBD2 matching 13 bases. CDR1 and CDR2 (germline): SEHNR, FQNEAQ (reference sequence). V shed 5 bases and J 7 bases; nucleotides not matched to a gene: 5. The CDR3 is 15 residues long. The CDR3 DNA reads as TGTGCCAGCAGCAGACTAGCGGGGGGCTATAATGAGCAGTTCTTC. Translated, it gives CASSRLAGGYNEQFF. Variable domain in full (rest from reference TRBV7-9 and TRBJ2-1): DTGVSQNPRHKITKRGQNVTFRCDPISEHNRLYWYRQTLGQGPEFLTYFQNEAQLEKSRLLSDRFSAERPKGSFSTLEIQRTEQGDSAMYLCASSRLAGGYNEQFFGPGTRLTVL.

The chain links TRBV20-1 to TRBJ1-2; D is uncertain. Germline values: CDR1 DFQATT, CDR2 SNEGSKA (reference sequence). Trimming cost V 3 bases and J 8 bases, with 13 bases left between them. This CDR3 has 12 amino acids. CDR3 nucleotides: TGCAGTGCTAGTACGCCAGGTGGGGGCTACACCTTC. Its protein product is CSASTPGGGYTF.

The chain joins TRBV4-3 to TRBJ1-2, with 8 positions matching TRBD1. Germline V CDR1 and CDR2: LGHNA, YSLEER. V shed 4 bases, J shed 4 bases, and the junction held 8 bases outside the gene matches. The CDR3 is 15 amino acids. The CDR3, as DNA: TGCGCCAGCAGCCCCGAGGGACAGGCCCGCTATGGCTACACCTTC. Translating gives CASSPEGQARYGYTF.

This clone occurred once. The rearrangement links TRBV7-9 to TRBJ2-2; 8 bases fit TRBD2. The CDR3 is made up of 17 amino acids. V lost 6 bases, J lost 2 bases, and 11 bases stayed unmatched. The germline V gene has CDR1 SEHNR and CDR2 FQNEAQ (reference sequence). The CDR3 DNA is TGTGCCAGCAGGTCCCGTACGGGGGGGCCCAACACCGGGGAGCTGTTTTTT. Amino acid sequence: CASRSRTGGPNTGELFF.

V and J are TRBV2 and TRBJ2-3; 8 nucleotides agree with TRBD2. Germline CDR1 SNHLY, CDR2 FYNNEI. The V gene end was trimmed by 6 bases and the J gene end by 2 bases; junction bases not matched to a gene: 10. The CDR3 is 16 amino acids. The CDR3, as DNA: TGTGCCAGCAGCCCCGGGACTAGTCCCTTCACAGATACGCAGTATTTT. As protein: CASSPGTSPFTDTQYF.

The chain couples TRBV5-5 to TRBJ2-5; TRBD1 matches at 7 bases. CDR1 and CDR2 (germline): SGHKS, YYEKEE (reference sequence). The CDR3 has 13 amino acids. V was pared by 5 bases and J by 5 bases, with 6 bases of the junction left unmatched. The CDR3, as DNA: TGTGCCAGCAGTTGGGACAGTAGGGAGACCCAGTACTTC. It yields the protein CASSWDSRETQYF.

This clone appeared once. The V call is TRBV27, the J call TRBJ1-1; D gene uncertain. Germline loops: CDR1 MNHEY, CDR2 SMNVEV (reference sequence). This CDR3 comprises 17 residues. V lost 1 base and J 0 bases, leaving 15 bases between the germline ends. This CDR3 is CASSLFWATNMNTEAFF. The CDR3 DNA is TGTGCCAGCAGTTTATTTTGGGCGACGAACATGAACACTGAAGCTTTCTTT.

The chain is built from TRBV4-1 and TRBJ2-5, with TRBD2 as a possible D gene (6 bases). Trimming removed 4 bases at V and 4 bases at J, with 16 bases between. Germline V gene sequence: CDR1 MGHRA, CDR2 YSYEKL. The CDR3 has 15 residues. The CDR3 protein is CASSLSGGSAETQYF. As DNA, the CDR3 is TGCGCCAGCAGCCTCTCTGGGGGGTCGGCAGAGACCCAGTACTTC.

The chain carries TRBV19 and TRBJ1-1; 8 bases fit TRBD1. The CDR3 loop spans 18 amino acids. In germline, CDR1 is LNHDA, CDR2 SQIVND (reference sequence). V lost 11 bases and J lost 4; bases outside the gene matches: 24. This CDR3 reads CAVGYTDRGGVQSTEAFF. In DNA form, the CDR3 reads TGTGCCGTGGGGTACACCGACAGGGGTGGAGTGCAGTCCACTGAAGCTTTCTTT. The full variable domain, completed using reference TRBV19 and TRBJ1-1, is DGGITQSPKYLFRKEGQNVTLSCEQNLNHDAMYWYRQDPGQGLRLIYYSQIVNDFQKGDIAEGYSVSREKKESFPLTVTSAQKNPTAFYLCAVGYTDRGGVQSTEAFFGQGTRLTVV.

The gene calls are TRBV4-3 and TRBJ1-2; a possible D gene is TRBD1 (5 bases). Germline assignment: CDR1 LGHNA and CDR2 YSLEER. The V and J ends lost 0 bases and 4 bases respectively, with 9 bases between them. The length of the CDR3 is 14 residues. The CDR3 region has the DNA TGCGCCAGCAGCCAAGATCGTACAGGCTATGGCTACACCTTC. It is translated as CASSQDRTGYGYTF.

J is TRBJ1-3 and V is TRBV14; 10 bases are shared with TRBD1. The CDR3 covers 19 residues. From germline, CDR1 is SGHDN and CDR2 FVKESK. V dropped 5 bases and J dropped 8; count of bases not matched to a gene: 21. The CDR3 coding sequence is TGTGCCAGCAGCGCACACCGGGACAGGGGTTCATCGGAGTCTCACACCATATATTTT. Encoded protein: CASSAHRDRGSSESHTIYF.